Following are 14 T cell receptor beta chains from one sample sequenced in a study of T cell changes during pregnancy in multiple sclerosis. Assay: immunoSEQ multiplex PCR; the TCRdb copy retains only in-frame clones and omits some. This sample has 35,000 to 50,000 clones; 91% occur once, and the top ten carry 0.45% to 0.55%. Specimen: CD4+ T cells from peripheral blood mononuclear cells, collected in the third trimester of pregnancy. The receptors come from a female donor in good health, enrolled as a control in a pregnancy study.

The genes are TRBV18 and TRBJ2-7; 9 bases are shared with TRBD1. Losses at the gene ends were 3 bases for V and 6 bases for J; bases not matched to a gene: 9. Germline CDR1 reads KGHSH; CDR2 reads LQKENI. CDR3 size: 15 residues. CDR3 amino acids: CASSPGQGRGGEQYF. Written as DNA, the CDR3 is TGTGCCAGCTCACCGGGACAGGGCCGGGGTGGCGAGCAGTACTTC.

This clone has a single count. This chain uses TRBV11-2 with TRBJ2-5; 7 nucleotides line up with TRBD2. The CDR3 spans 13 residues. Germline trimming cut 5 bases from V and 7 bases from J; bases unmatched to any gene: 7. Germline V lookup: CDR1 SGHAT, CDR2 FQNNGV. The CDR3 DNA reads as TGTGCCAGCAGCGTCGACCCGGGGGGGACCCAGTACTTC. This encodes CASSVDPGGTQYF.

CDR3 DNA sequence: TGTGCCAGCAGTTTAAGCTTTCAGGTGGGACTAGATGGCTACACCTTC. It yields the protein CASSLSFQVGLDGYTF. This rearrangement joins TRBV27 to TRBJ1-2; D might be TRBD1 (5 bases). Looked up from germline, CDR1 is MNHEY and CDR2 is SMNVEV (reference sequence). The V end was cut by 2 bases, the J end by 6 bases, with 19 bases between. The CDR3 spans 16 residues.

This sequence joins TRBV28 and TRBJ1-2; D gene unclear. Germline V gene sequence: CDR1 MDHEN, CDR2 SYDVKM. This CDR3 is built from 12 residues. V lost 6 bases and J lost 4, with 9 bases in between. CDR3 residues: CASSPPGYGYTF. DNA of the CDR3: TGTGCCAGCAGCCCGCCGGGCTATGGCTACACCTTC.

The chain links TRBV5-1 to TRBJ2-2; 7 bases are a match to TRBD1. V was clipped by 4 bases and J by 3 bases; unmatched bases: 6. Germline V gene data show CDR1 as SGHRS and CDR2 as YFSETQ. The CDR3 runs to 15 residues. CDR3 region: CASSRQGSDTGELFF. CDR3 nucleotide sequence: TGCGCCAGCAGCAGACAGGGTAGCGACACCGGGGAGCTGTTTTTT.

This rearrangement joins TRBV21-1 to TRBJ1-2; the D call TRBD1 from the table was never checked on the DNA. TRBV21-1 is a listed pseudogene. This CDR3 is built from 17 residues. The DNA for the CDR3 is TGTGCCAGCAGCAAACCCCAGGGACAGTTCCCTAACTATGGCTACACCTTC. Its protein product is CASSKPQGQFPNYGYTF.

CDR3 residues: CSVDLGSETGELFF. In DNA form, the CDR3 reads TGCAGCGTTGATCTAGGGAGTGAGACCGGGGAGCTGTTTTTT. The rearrangement uses TRBV29-1 and TRBJ2-2; tentative D call: TRBD2 (5 bases). This CDR3 has 14 residues. In germline, CDR1 is SQVTM, CDR2 ANQGSEA. V was clipped by 3 bases and J by 5 bases, with 13 bases between them.

The CDR3 loop reads CASTTDRMNYGYTF. For the CDR3, the DNA is TGTGCCAGTACCACGGACAGGATGAACTATGGCTACACCTTC. The V call is TRBV19, the J call TRBJ1-2, with 7 nucleotides matching TRBD1. The CDR3 covers 14 residues. The trim removed 7 bases at V and 2 bases at J, leaving 7 bases unmatched. CDR1 and CDR2 from the germline V gene are LNHDA and SQIVND (reference sequence).

The V call is TRBV7-2, the J call TRBJ2-7, with TRBD2 matching 7 bases. V trimming: 5 bases; J trimming: 2 bases; junction bases outside the gene matches: 3. CDR3 length equals 13 residues. CDR1 and CDR2 from the germline V gene are SGHTA and FQGNSA. CDR3 in DNA: TGTGCCAGCAGCGAAGCGGGAACCTACGAGCAGTACTTC. This codes for CASSEAGTYEQYF.

This clone has just one count. The rearrangement links TRBV7-3 to TRBJ2-1, with 9 nucleotides matching TRBD2. This CDR3 is built from 17 residues. Germline-derived CDR1 and CDR2 are SGHTA and FQGTGA. J gave up 2 bases and V 2 bases, and 7 bases lay outside the gene matches. CDR3 region: CASSLFPSGATYNEQFF. The CDR3 bases are TGTGCCAGCAGCTTATTTCCTAGCGGGGCGACCTACAATGAGCAGTTCTTC.

This chain uses TRBV5-1 with TRBJ2-1; D gene uncertain. The germline V and J ends were trimmed by 0 bases and 6 bases, with 10 bases remaining between them. The CDR3 is made up of 14 amino acids. CDR1 and CDR2 from the germline V gene are SGHRS and YFSETQ. DNA for the CDR3: TGCGCCAGCAGCTTGGGGCTAGAGGCCAATGAGCAGTTCTTC. Translation gives CASSLGLEANEQFF.

The DNA for the CDR3 is TGTGCCATCAGTGAGTCGGGTCATACAGGGAGCAATCAGCCCCAGCATTTT. This gives the protein CAISESGHTGSNQPQHF. This chain connects TRBV10-3 to TRBJ1-5; perhaps TRBD1 as D (6 bases). V was pared by 0 bases and J by 1 base, with 13 bases between. In germline, CDR1 is ENHRY, CDR2 SYGVKD. The CDR3 length is 17 residues.

This sequence joins TRBV18 and TRBJ1-5; 9 bases agree with TRBD1. The CDR3 has 15 residues. Germline CDR1 and CDR2: KGHSH and LQKENI. J was trimmed by 6 bases and V by 6 bases; bases with no gene match: 9. CDR3 coding DNA: TGTGCCAGCTCGGGTACGGGACAGGGAGTTCAGCCCCAGCATTTT. Translation: CASSGTGQGVQPQHF.

The chain is built from TRBV6-4 and TRBJ2-3; the match to TRBD2 covers 8 bases. CDR3 length: 17 amino acids. The V segment lost 0 bases and the J segment 2 bases; nucleotides outside the gene matches: 7. Germline assignment: CDR1 MRHNA and CDR2 SNTAGT. Here the CDR3 DNA reads TGTGCCAGCAGTGACTCGAGGACTAGCCGACACACAGATACGCAGTATTTT. Encoded protein: CASSDSRTSRHTDTQYF.